This paragraph covers one T cell receptor beta chain sequence. Antigen: not known. Treatment reported: 15 to 20 received Ad26.COV2.S at low or high dose, single or two shots; about 5 received placebo; per-sample allocation not given. The samples date from day 63 after the first vaccine or placebo injection. In the vaccine, an Ad26 vector expressed the SARS-CoV-2 spike of the Wuhan strain. The data derive from a study of Ad26.COV2.S vaccination and SARS-CoV-2 variants. Study background: Each vaccinee took Ad26.COV2.S intramuscularly, once or twice 56 days apart. Study-wide findings and caveats: While placebo recipients had lower spike-specific TCR breadth, vaccine recipients had more. Breadth measured for non-spike TCRs was similar across vaccine and placebo recipients.

Sequenced by immunoSEQ multiplex PCR; TCRdb stores in-frame clones only, minus some. This table has around 300,000 clones, roughly 90% appearing once. With 0 bases removed from V and 5 bases from J, the gap between germline ends came to 13 bases. Germline lookup yields CDR1 SEHNR and CDR2 FQNEAQ (reference sequence). The CDR3 spans 15 residues. This receptor was identified in a person aged 18-60 years who received the Ad26.COV2.S COVID-19 vaccine or a placebo. J is TRBJ1-1 and V is TRBV7-9; perhaps TRBD1 as D (5 bases). The source material was peripheral blood, sampled in a trial of Ad26.COV2.S vaccine versus placebo. CDR3 DNA sequence: TGTGCCAGCAGCTTAGCGTTGGGAGGGGTTACTGAAGCTTTCTTT. Residues: CASSLALGGVTEAFF. The full variable domain, with the rest looked up from reference TRBV7-9 and TRBJ1-1, is DTGVSQNPRHKITKRGQNVTFRCDPISEHNRLYWYRQTLGQGPEFLTYFQNEAQLEKSRLLSDRFSAERPKGSFSTLEIQRTEQGDSAMYLCASSLALGGVTEAFFGQGTRLTVV.